A single sample gave rise to the 21 T cell receptor beta chains below, sequenced in a study of T cells in Graves' hyperthyroidism and ophthalmopathy. Amplification of TCR beta CDR3 regions used RNA as the template. HTBI primers drove first-round RT-PCR of the TCR CDR3. TCRdb independently ran MiXCR on the multiplex PCR reads; one entry per CDR3 protein. Here the sample spans 500,000 to 750,000 distinct CDR3 sequences, around a sixth being singletons. The sequencing sample was made of blood. These receptors originate from a woman aged 25 to 45 with Graves' hyperthyroidism.

This chain joins TRBV3-2 and TRBJ2-1; the table's D call, TRBD1, was not checked against the DNA. TRBV3-2 is classified as a pseudogene. CDR3 size: 14 residues. The DNA of the CDR3 is TGTGCCAGCAGCGGGGGGGTTCGATACAATGAGCAGTTCTTC. Protein sequence: CASSGGVRYNEQFF.

This clonotype was counted ten times or more. The chain uses TRBV20-1 and TRBJ2-1; D unresolved. From germline, CDR1 is DFQATT and CDR2 SNEGSKA (reference sequence). With 1 base removed from V and 6 bases from J, the gap between germline ends came to 19 bases. The length of the CDR3 is 16 residues. The CDR3 DNA follows: TGCAGTGCTAGAGCTACCCCTGCGGATAATCCCAATGAGCAGTTCTTC. Its protein is CSARATPADNPNEQFF.

The chain joins TRBV30 to TRBJ2-5, with 8 bases fitting TRBD2. Trimming cost V 0 bases and J 4 bases; bases outside gene matches: 7. This CDR3 comprises 15 residues. Germline-derived CDR1 and CDR2 are GTSNPN and SVGIG (reference sequence). The CDR3 is CAWSVESGRAETQYF. DNA for the CDR3: TGTGCCTGGAGTGTAGAAAGCGGGAGAGCAGAGACCCAGTACTTC.

This clonotype came up many times. The chain is built from TRBV20-1 and TRBJ1-1; D is possibly TRBD1 (5 bases). The V end was cut by 5 bases, the J end by 7 bases, with 23 bases between. The CDR3 totals 15 residues. CDR1 is DFQATT, CDR2 SNEGSKA, per germline (reference sequence). The CDR3 loop is CSAPRTGIRNHEAFF. CDR3 nucleotides: TGCAGTGCTCCCCGAACAGGTATCAGGAATCATGAAGCTTTCTTT.

This clonotype was picked up many times. The chain joins TRBV27 to TRBJ1-1; no clear D gene. Germline V gives CDR1 MNHEY, CDR2 SMNVEV (reference sequence). There are 13 residues in the CDR3. The ends were cut back, 9 bases at V and 4 bases at J, with 15 bases in the middle. The CDR3 region has the DNA TGTGCCAGTTACGGCCCACGGGGCACTGAAGCTTTCTTT. Translation: CASYGPRGTEAFF.

There are a few counts of this clonotype. The chain's CDR3 is CSARPGLLHAGTGELFF. The CDR3 region has the DNA TGCAGTGCTAGACCGGGACTCTTACACGCCGGCACCGGGGAGCTGTTTTTT. The chain is built from TRBV20-1 and TRBJ2-2, with TRBD2 as a possible D gene (6 bases). The V end lost 2 bases, the J end lost 4 bases, and 20 bases lay between the germline ends. The germline V gene encodes CDR1 DFQATT and CDR2 SNEGSKA (reference sequence). CDR3 length: 17 residues.

This clonotype has ten or more counts. The chain is built from TRBV6-1 and TRBJ2-1; perhaps TRBD2 as D (5 bases). The CDR3 covers 16 residues. V was cut by 2 bases and J by 5 bases, with 16 bases left in between. Germline V gene sequence: CDR1 MNHNS, CDR2 SASEGT. CDR3 bases: TGTGCCAGCAGTGAAAATTGGTCGGGAAAACACAATGAGCAGTTCTTC. Its protein is CASSENWSGKHNEQFF.

This clonotype was counted many times. The chain employs TRBV12-3 or TRBV12-4 and TRBJ2-7; 8 bases are shared with TRBD1. There are 15 residues in the CDR3. V shed 4 bases and J 3 bases; nucleotides not matched to a gene: 8. This CDR3 reads CASSSPDRASYEQYF. The CDR3 DNA reads as TGTGCCAGCAGTTCGCCGGACAGGGCGAGCTACGAGCAGTACTTC.

This clonotype was counted a few times. The chain carries TRBV20-1 and TRBJ2-6, with D possibly being TRBD1 or TRBD2 (6 bases each). CDR3 length equals 16 residues. Germline V gives CDR1 DFQATT, CDR2 SNEGSKA (reference sequence). Trimming stripped 3 bases from V and 0 bases from J, with 12 bases between. DNA of the CDR3: TGCAGTGCTAGCTTCCCGGGGGCCTCTGGGGCCAACGTCCTGACTTTC. Protein sequence: CSASFPGASGANVLTF.

This clonotype occurred a few times. The chain joins TRBV6-1 to TRBJ2-2; 12 bases line up with TRBD2. Trimming at V came to 4 bases and at J to 6 bases, leaving 3 bases not matched to a gene. The CDR3 runs to 15 residues. Germline V gives CDR1 MNHNS, CDR2 SASEGT. The CDR3 DNA reads as TGTGCCAGCAGTGGACTAGCGGGAGACGCCGGGGAGCTGTTTTTT. This gives the protein CASSGLAGDAGELFF.

V gene TRBV10-3 combines with J gene TRBJ2-3, with TRBD2 identical over 11 bases. In germline, CDR1 is ENHRY, CDR2 SYGVKD. The CDR3 covers 15 residues. Unmatched junction bases numbered 3, after V lost 1 base and J lost 6 bases. This CDR3 reads CAISELAGGFDTQYF. In DNA form, the CDR3 reads TGTGCCATCAGTGAGTTAGCGGGAGGGTTCGATACGCAGTATTTT.

The V call is TRBV7-9, the J call TRBJ1-2, with D hard to call. The V gene lost 3 bases and the J gene lost 6 bases, with 2 bases spanning the gap. Germline lookup yields CDR1 SEHNR and CDR2 FQNEAQ (reference sequence). The CDR3 spans 10 residues. CDR3 protein: CASSLDGYTF. The DNA for the CDR3 is TGTGCCAGCAGCTTGGATGGCTACACCTTC.

This clonotype was counted between two and nine times. The CDR3 loop reads CATSDSTGTRYNEQFF. The CDR3 DNA follows: TGTGCCACCAGTGACAGCACCGGGACTAGATACAATGAGCAGTTCTTC. V and J are TRBV24-1 and TRBJ2-1, with 8 bases lining up with TRBD2. V dropped 4 bases and J dropped 4; count of bases not matched to a gene: 8. The CDR3 runs 16 residues. Germline CDR1 is KGHDR and CDR2 is SFDVKD.

Ten or more counts support this clonotype. The chain couples TRBV20-1 to TRBJ2-1, with 10 bases aligning to TRBD2. CDR3 length: 15 residues. V lost 2 bases and J lost 9; bases outside the gene matches: 10. The germline gives CDR1 DFQATT, CDR2 SNEGSKA (reference sequence). CDR3 in amino acids: CSARSVLAGVSEQFF. DNA of the CDR3: TGCAGTGCTAGATCGGTGCTAGCGGGAGTCAGTGAGCAGTTCTTC.

This clonotype was seen at least ten times. The chain links TRBV11-2 to TRBJ2-3, with 7 bases matching TRBD1. Germline trimming cut 6 bases from V and 4 bases from J; bases unmatched to any gene: 4. The CDR3 has 13 residues. Per germline, CDR1 SGHAT and CDR2 FQNNGV. For the CDR3, the DNA is TGTGCCAGCAGTAACACAGGGGCAGATACGCAGTATTTT. Translated: CASSNTGADTQYF.

This clonotype was found a few times. This chain uses TRBV15 with TRBJ2-7; the D is unclear. CDR3 size: 16 residues. Germline CDR1 is LNHNV and CDR2 is YYDKDF (reference sequence). Trimming removed 1 base from V and 0 bases from J, with 13 bases in between. This chain's CDR3 is CATSRVPGPSSYEQYF. The CDR3 DNA reads TGTGCCACCAGCAGAGTTCCGGGTCCGAGCTCCTACGAGCAGTACTTC.

This clonotype was seen ten or more times. The chain links TRBV5-4 to TRBJ2-7; a possible D gene is TRBD1 (5 bases). The V and J ends lost 5 bases and 0 bases respectively, with 15 bases between them. The V gene's germline CDR1 is SGHNT and CDR2 YYREEE (reference sequence). This CDR3 has 15 residues. CDR3 region: CASSLAGQGSYEQYF. CDR3 bases: TGTGCCAGCAGTTTAGCCGGGCAGGGCTCCTACGAGCAGTACTTC.

The chain has TRBV5-1 and TRBJ2-2, with TRBD2 identical over 12 bases. The J call may be faulty, since TRBJ2-3 better matches the DNA end. The CDR3 has 13 amino acids. Germline lookup yields CDR1 SGHRS and CDR2 YFSETQ. Written as DNA, the CDR3 is TGCGCCAGCAGCTTGGGGACTAGCGGGGATCAGTATTTT. As protein: CASSLGTSGDQYF.

Only a few counts were recorded for this clonotype. The chain has TRBV24-1 and TRBJ2-5; 10 nucleotides align to TRBD2. Trimming removed 6 bases from V and 5 bases from J; junction bases left unmatched: 8. The CDR3 contains 15 residues. The V gene's germline CDR1 is KGHDR and CDR2 SFDVKD. The CDR3 DNA sequence: TGTGCCACCAGTTCCGCTAGCGGGAGTGGTGAGACCCAGTACTTC. The encoded protein is CATSSASGSGETQYF.

This clonotype was observed many times. This chain joins TRBV7-2 and TRBJ2-5, with D maybe TRBD2 (5 bases). The CDR3 runs to 15 residues. Germline assignment: CDR1 SGHTA and CDR2 FQGNSA. Trimming shortened V by 2 bases and J by 9 bases, and 19 bases separated the two germline ends. The DNA of the CDR3 is TGTGCCAGCAGCTTACCAGCAGGCCCCGGGATGTCCCAGTACTTC. Amino acids: CASSLPAGPGMSQYF. The full variable domain, rest sourced from reference TRBV7-2 and TRBJ2-5, is GAGVSQSPSNKVTEKGKDVELRCDPISGHTALYWYRQSLGQGLEFLIYFQGNSAPDKSGLPSDRFSAERTGGSVSTLTIQRTQQEDSAVYLCASSLPAGPGMSQYFGPGTRLLVL.

J is TRBJ2-6 and V is TRBV4-2, with 9 bases identical to TRBD1. Germline V CDR1 and CDR2: LGHNA, YNFKEQ. The ends lost 0 bases at V and 0 bases at J; junction bases unmatched: 15. There are 22 residues in the CDR3. The CDR3 loop reads CASSQDRSPTGGGSSGANVLTF. The CDR3 DNA is TGTGCCAGCAGCCAAGATAGGTCCCCCACAGGGGGCGGCTCCTCTGGGGCCAACGTCCTGACTTTC.